This T cell receptor (beta chain) comes out of a study of T-cell memory formation after mild COVID-19. Study observations and caveats: Shrinking CD4+ clones resided mostly in CM and EM, and CD8+ ones in EMRA. Clones that contracted from day 15 to 85 were balanced CD4/CD8, while later expanders leaned CD4+.

The CDR3 is 15 amino acids. Trimming cost V 6 bases and J 8 bases; bases outside gene matches: 12. Germline lookup yields CDR1 SEHNR and CDR2 FQNEAQ (reference sequence). There are a few counts of this clonotype. Its antigen is not identified. TCRdb re-called the 5' RACE reads with MiXCR, one entry per CDR3 protein. Of roughly 52,000 distinct CDR3 sequences listed, under 7.5% are singletons. The sample was PBMCs or a T cell subset sorted from them (not recorded which). The chain combines TRBV7-9 with TRBJ1-2; 10 nucleotides match TRBD1. The sequence was obtained from a man between 18 and 35 years old who had mild COVID-19 (a few samples of this study predate the infection). Cell type and time point are not known. CDR3 in DNA: TGTGCCAGCAGTCCCCGGGACAGGGGTGAGGGAGGCTACACCTTC. Protein product: CASSPRDRGEGGYTF.